This TCR beta chain was recovered during a study of blood T cell repertoires in COVID-19. Across the study: Researchers got acute and convalescent COVID-19 samples from the United States, Italy and Spain. In each case, the material was cDNA or gDNA derived from T cells, B-cell-depleted T cells, or PBMCs.

As handled by the study authors: How many nucleated cells were present was estimated from reference gene primer amplification. This table comes from immunoSEQ multiplex PCR, and its TCRdb copy is limited to in-frame clones, with some not included. V, J and clone size are taken as reported in that table, and D and trimming were inferred from the DNA itself. The repertoire includes over 95,000 clones, roughly 85% of them detected once, and about 12% sits in the top ten. V dropped 4 bases and J dropped 4 bases, with 10 bases sitting between them. The CDR3 contains 13 residues. Germline V CDR1 and CDR2: SGHTA, FQGNSA. A few counts support this clone.

The sequence derives from a human donor in a cohort sampled during active COVID-19. Material for sequencing was peripheral blood. This rearrangement joins TRBV7-2 to TRBJ1-2; weak D call: TRBD1 (5 bases). The CDR3 loop reads CASSSGSGYGYTF. The CDR3 DNA reads as TGTGCCAGCAGCTCAGGGTCCGGCTATGGCTACACCTTC.